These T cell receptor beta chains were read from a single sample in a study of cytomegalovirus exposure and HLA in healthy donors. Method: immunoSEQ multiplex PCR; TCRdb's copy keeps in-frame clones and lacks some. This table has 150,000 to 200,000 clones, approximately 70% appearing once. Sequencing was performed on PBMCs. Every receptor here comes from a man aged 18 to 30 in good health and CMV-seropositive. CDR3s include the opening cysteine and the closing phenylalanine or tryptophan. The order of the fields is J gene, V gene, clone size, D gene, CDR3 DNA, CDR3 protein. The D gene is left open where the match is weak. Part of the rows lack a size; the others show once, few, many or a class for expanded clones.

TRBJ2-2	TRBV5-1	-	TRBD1	TGCGCCAGCAGCCCTGACAGGGGGCCGGGCGGGGAGCTGTTTTTT	CASSPDRGPGGELFF
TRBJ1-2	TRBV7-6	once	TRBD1	TGTGCCAGCAGCTCGAGACAGGGGTATGGCTACACCTTC	CASSSRQGYGYTF
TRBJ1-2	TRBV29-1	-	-	TGCAGCGTTGAAGAGTCCGGGACTATTGGCTACACCTTC	CSVEESGTIGYTF
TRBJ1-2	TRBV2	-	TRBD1	TGTGCCAGCAGTGTAGAGACAGGGGGCTATGGCTACACCTTC	CASSVETGGYGYTF
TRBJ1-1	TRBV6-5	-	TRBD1	TGTGCCAGCAGGATGACAGGGGGGATGGACACTGAAGCTTTCTTT	CASRMTGGMDTEAFF
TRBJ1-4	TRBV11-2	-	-	TGTGCCAGCAGCTTAGATGCGGGGGGAGGGGAAAAACTGTTTTTT	CASSLDAGGGEKLFF
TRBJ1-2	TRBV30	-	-	TGTGCCTGGAGTAACGGTTCCGGGGAATTCTTC	CAWSNGSGEFF
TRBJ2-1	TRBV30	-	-	TGTGCCTGGAGTGGTTGGTCACGGGATGAGCAGTTCTTC	CAWSGWSRDEQFF
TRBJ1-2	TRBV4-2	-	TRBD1	TGTGCCAGCAGCCAGGCGACGGGCTGGGACAGGGATTATTATGGCTACACCTTC	CASSQATGWDRDYYGYTF
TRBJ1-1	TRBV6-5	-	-	TGTGCCAGCAGTTCACGAGGGACTGAAGCTTTCTTT	CASSSRGTEAFF
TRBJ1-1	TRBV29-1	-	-	TGCAGCACCGAGGGGGGGGCGGCGGAGGCTTTCTTT	CSTEGGAAEAFF
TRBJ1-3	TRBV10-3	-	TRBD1	TGTGCCATCACCGCGGACAGGGATGGAAACACCATATATTTT	CAITADRDGNTIYF
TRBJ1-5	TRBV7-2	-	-	TGTGCCAGCAGCTTAGACGGTAATAGCAATCAGCCCCAGCATTTT	CASSLDGNSNQPQHF
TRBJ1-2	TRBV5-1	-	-	TGCGCCAGCAGCTCCCAACAGGGAGGCTACACCTTC	CASSSQQGGYTF
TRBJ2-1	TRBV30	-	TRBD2	TGTGCCTGGAGCCCGGGACTACTCTACAATGAGCAGTTCTTC	CAWSPGLLYNEQFF
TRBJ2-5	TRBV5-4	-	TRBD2	TGTGCCAGCAACCCGGGGGGGGAATCACAAGAGACCCAGTACTTC	CASNPGGESQETQYF
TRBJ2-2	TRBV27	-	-	TGTGCCAGCAGTTCCCCGGCAGGGCCGAACACCGGGGAGCTGTTTTTT	CASSSPAGPNTGELFF
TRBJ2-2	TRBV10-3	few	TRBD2	TGTGCCCTAGGACTAGCGGGAGGCGGGGAGCTGTTTTTT	CALGLAGGGELFF
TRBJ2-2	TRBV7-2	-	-	TGTGCCAGCAGCCCCCTCACCGGGGAGCTGTTTTTT	CASSPLTGELFF
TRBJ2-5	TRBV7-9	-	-	TGTGCCAGCACCCCTGGCGGGGAGACCCAGTACTTC	CASTPGGETQYF
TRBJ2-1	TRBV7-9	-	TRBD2	TGTGCCAGCAGCTCCGGGACTACAACTTACCCTGAGCAGTTCTTC	CASSSGTTTYPEQFF
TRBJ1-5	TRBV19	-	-	TGTGCCAGTAGTGTCTTTAATCAGCCCCAGCATTTT	CASSVFNQPQHF
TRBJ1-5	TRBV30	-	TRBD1	TGTGCCTGTACACAGGGGGCTGATCAGCCCCAGCATTTT	CACTQGADQPQHF
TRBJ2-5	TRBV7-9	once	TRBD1	TGTGCCAGCAGGCGAGGGGGCGCGGGTGAGACCCAGTACTTC	CASRRGGAGETQYF
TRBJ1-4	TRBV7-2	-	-	TGTGCCAGCAGCACAGGGAGTCCGGGGGAAAAACTGTTTTTT	CASSTGSPGEKLFF
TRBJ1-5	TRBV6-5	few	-	TGTGCCAGCAGCCGGGGGGCAAGCAATCAGCCCCAGCATTTT	CASSRGASNQPQHF
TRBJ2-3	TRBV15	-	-	TGTGCCACCAGCAGAGGGGGCAAACAGGGAGATACGCAGTATTTT	CATSRGGKQGDTQYF
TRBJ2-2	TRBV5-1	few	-	TGCGCCAGCAGCTTGCCAGGGCCGAACACCGGGGAGCTGTTTTTT	CASSLPGPNTGELFF
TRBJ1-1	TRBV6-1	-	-	TGTGCCAGCAGGGGGGGTTACACTGAAGCTTTCTTT	CASRGGYTEAFF
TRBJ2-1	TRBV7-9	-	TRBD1	TGTGCCAGCAGCTTAGAAGGGGGACAGGGGGCTAGGAATGAGCAGTTCTTC	CASSLEGGQGARNEQFF
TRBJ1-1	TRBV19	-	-	TGTGCCAGTAGTGTAACAGCCCTGAACACTGAAGCTTTCTTT	CASSVTALNTEAFF
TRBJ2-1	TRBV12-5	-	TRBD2	TGTGCTAGTTCTGAGGACGGGGGGTTGGCCTACAATGAGCAGTTCTTC	CASSEDGGLAYNEQFF
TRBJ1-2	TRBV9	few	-	TGTGCCAGCAGCGTAGTAGGAGGGGATGGTAGCTACACCTTC	CASSVVGGDGSYTF
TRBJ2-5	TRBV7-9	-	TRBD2	TGTGCCAGCGGGGCGGGGGGCCAAGAGACCCAGTACTTC	CASGAGGQETQYF
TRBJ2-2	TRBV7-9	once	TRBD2	TGTGCCAGCAGCTTGAGGGGACTAGATACCGGGGAGCTGTTTTTT	CASSLRGLDTGELFF
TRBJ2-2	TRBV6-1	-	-	TGTGCCAGCAGTGAACAGAAGAACACCGGGGAGCTGTTTTTT	CASSEQKNTGELFF
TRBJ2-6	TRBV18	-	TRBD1	TGTGCCAGCTCCGGGACAGAAGGCAACGTCCTGACTTTC	CASSGTEGNVLTF
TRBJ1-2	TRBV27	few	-	TGTGCCAGCACCCGTACAGGGCAAGGGGGCTATGGCTACACCTTC	CASTRTGQGGYGYTF
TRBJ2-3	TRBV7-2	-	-	TGTGCCAGCAGCTTCCCAACAGATACGCAGTATTTT	CASSFPTDTQYF
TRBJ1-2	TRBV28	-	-	TGTGCCAGCAGCTGGGGGGGGGCGTTGGGCTACACCTTC	CASSWGGALGYTF
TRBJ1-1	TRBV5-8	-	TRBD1	TGTGCCAGCAGCCTCACCGGGACAGGGAACACTGAAGCTTTCTTT	CASSLTGTGNTEAFF
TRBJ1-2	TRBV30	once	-	TGTGCCTGGAGTACCCGGTCCCATGGCTACACCTTC	CAWSTRSHGYTF
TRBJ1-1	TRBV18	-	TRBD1	TGTGCCAGCTCGCAAACAGGGGAACCGAACACTGAAGCTTTCTTT	CASSQTGEPNTEAFF
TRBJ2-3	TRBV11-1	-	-	TGTGCCAGCAGCTTAGTGTCAGGTCTCACAGATACGCAGTATTTT	CASSLVSGLTDTQYF
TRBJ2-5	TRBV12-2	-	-	TGTGCAAGTCGCTTAGCGCCCGGGGACAGGGCCTTTCAAGAGACCCAGTACTTC	CASRLAPGDRAFQETQYF
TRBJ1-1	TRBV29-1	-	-	TGCAGCGTCGGTTTAGGGGGTCCCACTGAAGCTTTCTTT	CSVGLGGPTEAFF
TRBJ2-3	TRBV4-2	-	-	TGTGCCAGCAGCCAAGATCCCAGTAGCACAGATACGCAGTATTTT	CASSQDPSSTDTQYF